The 27 T cell receptor beta chains below all came from one sample that was sequenced in a study of T cells in Graves' hyperthyroidism and ophthalmopathy. Authors of the study amplified TCR beta CDR3 regions from RNA transcripts. HTBI primers were used for first-round RT-PCR of the TCR CDR3. TCRdb re-derived calls from the multiplex PCR reads in MiXCR, one entry per CDR3 protein. The repertoire has about 380,000 distinct CDR3 sequences, approximately 15% of them found once; the top ten carry 15% to 20%. The sample comprised blood. Receptor source: a woman younger than 45 with Graves' ophthalmopathy.

The table lists this clonotype with a few counts. V is TRBV5-1 and J is TRBJ2-5; the D is unclear. V lost 5 bases, J lost 4 bases, and 12 bases lay in between. The length of the CDR3 is 13 residues. CDR1 SGHRS and CDR2 YFSETQ come from the germline V gene. The CDR3 DNA sequence: TGCGCCAGCAGTCGGCAGCTGGCAGAGACCCAGTACTTC. Encoded protein: CASSRQLAETQYF.

CDR3 in DNA: TGTGCCAGCATGAAGGTTACCGGGACACCCTTTGGCTATGGCTACACCTTC. Its translation is CASMKVTGTPFGYGYTF. The rearrangement uses TRBV28 and TRBJ1-2; D is perhaps TRBD1 (6 bases). Germline CDR1 and CDR2: MDHEN and SYDVKM. V gave up 7 bases and J gave up 4 bases, with 25 bases separating them. The CDR3 sequence is 17 residues long.

Note on this clonotype: Just one base apart from a much larger clone, this may be a read error. The chain employs TRBV6-4 and TRBJ2-2, with a possible D match to TRBD2 (6 bases). The length of the CDR3 is 13 residues. In germline, CDR1 is MRHNA, CDR2 SNTAGT. The CDR3 nucleotides are TGTGCCAGCAGTGGGGCGAACACCGGGGGGCTGTTTTTT. Amino acids: CASSGANTGGLFF.

This clonotype was counted many times. V gene TRBV27 combines with J gene TRBJ1-5; 10 nucleotides agree with TRBD1. Trimming removed 10 bases from V and 7 bases from J; junction bases left unmatched: 4. The CDR3 is 12 residues long. The germline CDR1 and CDR2 sequences are MNHEY and SMNVEV (reference sequence). CDR3 in DNA: TGTGCCACCCGACAGGGGGCACAGCCCCAGCATTTT. Encoded protein: CATRQGAQPQHF.

The J gene is TRBJ1-1, the V gene TRBV29-1; D gene unclear. Germline CDR1 reads SQVTM; CDR2 reads ANQGSEA. V shed 5 bases and J shed 4 bases, with 14 bases lying between them. The CDR3 covers 13 residues. The CDR3 nucleotides are TGCAGCGTTTCATCCCATGGCTCCACTGAAGCTTTCTTT. It is translated as CSVSSHGSTEAFF.

This clonotype has at least ten counts. V is TRBV14 and J is TRBJ1-1; D not resolved. The CDR3 has 15 residues. Looked up from germline, CDR1 is SGHDN and CDR2 is FVKESK. The V end lost 4 bases, the J end lost 1 base, and 13 bases lay between the germline ends. The CDR3 bases are TGTGCCAGCAGCCCCTATTGGGGAGGGAACACTGAAGCTTTCTTT. It specifies CASSPYWGGNTEAFF.

The rearrangement links TRBV19 to TRBJ2-2; no firm D call. The CDR3 consists of 13 residues. Trimming took off 9 bases at V and 3 bases at J, with 11 bases between the two ends. Germline-derived CDR1 and CDR2 are LNHDA and SQIVND (reference sequence). The CDR3 bases are TGTGCCAGCACGAGGCCTTACACCGGGGAGCTGTTTTTT. Its protein is CASTRPYTGELFF.

The chain joins TRBV5-6 to TRBJ2-5, with 11 bases that match TRBD1. This CDR3 has 14 residues. V dropped 3 bases and J dropped 4; count of bases not matched to a gene: 2. The germline gives CDR1 SGHDT, CDR2 YYEEEE. The CDR3 bases are TGTGCCAGCAGCTGGGGACAGGGGGTAGAGACCCAGTACTTC. Protein sequence: CASSWGQGVETQYF.

This clonotype was seen repeatedly, ten times or more. The rearrangement links TRBV2 to TRBJ2-7; no clear D. Germline CDR1 is SNHLY and CDR2 is FYNNEI. Trimming left V 3 bases short and J 2 bases short, with 11 bases between. The CDR3 sequence is 14 residues long. The CDR3 bases are TGTGCCAGCAGTGACCTTTATAGCACCTACGAGCAGTACTTC. Translated, it gives CASSDLYSTYEQYF.

This clonotype has only a few counts. The V call is TRBV4-1, the J call TRBJ1-1; TRBD1 agrees at 7 bases. The CDR3 has 13 amino acids. Germline assignment: CDR1 MGHRA and CDR2 YSYEKL. V lost 3 bases to trimming and J lost 8 bases; unmatched junction nucleotides: 6. CDR3 DNA: TGCGCCAGCAGCCACGCAGGGGGGGGGGAAGCTTTCTTT. Translated, it gives CASSHAGGGEAFF.

This clonotype was recorded many times. CDR3 region: CSARDRVGGTGTPNTEAFF. The CDR3 nucleotides are TGCAGTGCTAGAGATAGGGTTGGGGGAACAGGGACCCCGAACACTGAAGCTTTCTTT. The chain links TRBV20-1 to TRBJ1-1; D is possibly TRBD1 (6 bases). The V gene's germline CDR1 is DFQATT and CDR2 SNEGSKA (reference sequence). Trimming took off 0 bases at V and 1 base at J, with 24 bases between the two ends. CDR3 length: 19 amino acids.

This clonotype was counted only a few times. This rearrangement joins TRBV7-9 to TRBJ1-4; tentative D call: TRBD1 (5 bases). The germline V and J ends were trimmed by 5 bases and 5 bases, with 12 bases remaining between them. CDR3 length equals 14 residues. Germline loops: CDR1 SEHNR, CDR2 FQNEAQ (reference sequence). The CDR3 DNA reads TGTGCCAGCAGCCTCGGGGGGGAGAATGAAAAACTGTTTTTT. This encodes CASSLGGENEKLFF.

This clonotype has ten or more counts. The chain carries TRBV13 and TRBJ1-2; D ambiguous. Deletions cut 5 bases from V and 4 bases from J, with 11 bases between. This CDR3 region has 13 residues. Germline values: CDR1 PRHDT, CDR2 FYEKMQ (reference sequence). CDR3 residues: CASSLGSSYGYTF. CDR3 DNA: TGTGCCAGCAGCCTCGGCAGCTCCTATGGCTACACCTTC.

In its sample, this clonotype was seen a few times. This chain connects TRBV5-1 to TRBJ1-1, with D hard to call. V lost 5 bases to trimming and J lost 2 bases, with 13 bases between them. Germline lookup yields CDR1 SGHRS and CDR2 YFSETQ. This CDR3 comprises 14 residues. Here the CDR3 DNA reads TGCGCCAGCAGGACACGGTCGTCTAACACTGAAGCTTTCTTT. Amino acid sequence: CASRTRSSNTEAFF.

This clonotype was seen ten or more times. This rearrangement joins TRBV6-5 to TRBJ2-3; D gene uncertain. The length of the CDR3 is 16 residues. Germline values: CDR1 MNHEY, CDR2 SVGAGI. V was shortened by 0 bases and J by 0 bases, with 10 bases between the two germline ends. CDR3 amino acids: CASSYSTALSTDTQYF. In nucleotides, the CDR3 is TGTGCCAGCAGTTACTCGACGGCTCTTAGCACAGATACGCAGTATTTT.

In this sample, this clonotype turned up many times. V gene TRBV2 combines with J gene TRBJ2-5; 7 bases are shared with TRBD2. There are 14 residues in the CDR3. Losses at the gene ends were 8 bases for V and 5 bases for J; bases not matched to a gene: 11. CDR1 and CDR2 (germline): SNHLY, FYNNEI. CDR3 region: CASGRLASTETQYF. CDR3 in DNA: TGTGCCAGCGGTCGACTAGCTAGTACGGAGACCCAGTACTTC.

Only one count was recorded for this clonotype. The V gene is TRBV25-1, the J gene TRBJ1-6; D gene unclear. The CDR3 is 15 residues long. The germline V and J ends were trimmed by 5 bases and 10 bases, with 18 bases remaining between them. CDR1 is MGHDK and CDR2 is SYGVNS in the germline V gene. The CDR3 DNA follows: TGTGCCAGCAGTCCACCGTACAGCGGTGGGTCACCCCTCCACTTT. Translated, it gives CASSPPYSGGSPLHF.

Ten or more counts support this clonotype. This sequence joins TRBV20-1 and TRBJ2-7; D call uncertain. The CDR3 extends over 12 amino acids. Per the germline V gene, CDR1 is DFQATT and CDR2 is SNEGSKA (reference sequence). V lost 0 bases and J 8 bases, leaving 11 bases between the germline ends. CDR3 bases: TGCAGTGCTAGAGATGAATACTTCCAGCAGTACTTC. Protein sequence: CSARDEYFQQYF.

This clonotype occurred many times. The chain's CDR3 is CSARKRRGSNEKLFF. CDR3 nucleotide sequence: TGCAGTGCTAGGAAGCGACGGGGAAGTAATGAAAAACTGTTTTTT. The rearrangement joins TRBV20-1 to TRBJ1-4; D call uncertain. Germline V gene data show CDR1 as DFQATT and CDR2 as SNEGSKA (reference sequence). CDR3 length equals 15 residues. V was clipped by 3 bases and J by 4 bases, with 15 bases between them.

In this sample, this clonotype turned up many times. V usage is TRBV7-6 and J usage is TRBJ1-1; D is possibly TRBD1 (5 bases). Germline V lookup: CDR1 SGHVS, CDR2 FNYEAQ. The ends were cut back, 1 base at V and 8 bases at J, with 14 bases in the middle. The CDR3 runs to 14 residues. The CDR3 DNA follows: TGTGCCAGCAGCTTAGGTGGGTCGGCAGGGGAAGCTTTCTTT. Translated, it gives CASSLGGSAGEAFF.

This clonotype has a count of ten or more. The CDR3 reads CASRLSGGGTDTQYF. The CDR3 nucleotides are TGTGCCAGCAGATTGAGCGGGGGTGGAACAGATACGCAGTATTTT. The chain recombines TRBV6-1 with TRBJ2-3, with 8 bases lining up with TRBD2. Trimming cost V 6 bases and J 3 bases; bases outside gene matches: 8. CDR1 is MNHNS, CDR2 SASEGT, per germline. This CDR3 is 15 amino acids long.

There are many counts of this clonotype. The genes are TRBV5-1 and TRBJ1-1; no clear D gene. V shed 0 bases and J shed 0 bases, with 9 bases lying between them. Germline assignment: CDR1 SGHRS and CDR2 YFSETQ. This CDR3 is 15 amino acids long. CDR3: CASSLGTMLNTEAFF. The CDR3 coding sequence is TGCGCCAGCAGCTTGGGTACTATGCTGAACACTGAAGCTTTCTTT.

This clonotype came up many times. The V call is TRBV3-1, the J call TRBJ1-6; D is uncertain. CDR3 size: 14 residues. Germline V gene lookup returns CDR1 LGHDT and CDR2 YNNKEL (reference sequence). Trimming removed 1 base from V and 7 bases from J, with 8 bases in between. The CDR3 protein is CASSQAFSNSPLHF. The CDR3, as DNA: TGTGCCAGCAGCCAAGCTTTCTCGAATTCACCCCTCCACTTT.

The V and J genes are TRBV3-1 and TRBJ1-1, with D uncertain. Trimming stripped 7 bases from V and 1 base from J, with 16 bases between. The germline CDR1 and CDR2 sequences are LGHDT and YNNKEL (reference sequence). The CDR3 consists of 15 residues. The CDR3 is CASNPRGTQNTEAFF. The DNA for the CDR3 is TGTGCCAGCAACCCGAGAGGAACTCAGAACACTGAAGCTTTCTTT.

In this sample, this clonotype turned up a few times. The chain is built from TRBV7-2 and TRBJ2-3, with no clear D. CDR1 and CDR2 (germline): SGHTA, FQGNSA. The V and J ends lost 11 bases and 0 bases respectively, with 3 bases between them. The CDR3 loop spans 10 amino acids. The CDR3 here is CAESTDTQYF. The CDR3 DNA follows: TGTGCCGAAAGCACAGATACGCAGTATTTT.

This clonotype has just a few counts. Germline is not matched at one junction end, which may reflect a read error. The rearrangement uses TRBV6-1 and TRBJ1-1, with 7 positions matching TRBD1. The CDR3 extends over 14 amino acids. Germline CDR1 and CDR2: MNHNS and SASEGT. DNA of the CDR3: TGTGCCAGCCCAGCACTACAGGGGAACACTGTAGCTTTCTTT. Translating it yields CASPALQGNTVAFF.

This clonotype was observed many times. The chain combines TRBV7-3 with TRBJ2-6; the D is unclear. This CDR3 spans 15 amino acids. The germline V gene has CDR1 SGHTA and CDR2 FQGTGA. V shed 5 bases and J shed 0 bases, with 8 bases lying between them. This CDR3 is CASSVGGSGANVLTF. DNA of the CDR3: TGTGCCAGCAGCGTCGGCGGCTCTGGGGCCAACGTCCTGACTTTC.